Listed below are T cell receptor beta chains from one sample, sequenced in a study of T-cell reconstitution after alpha-beta-depleted transplantation in children. TCRdb independently ran MiXCR on the PCR reads; one entry per CDR3 protein. Among some 490,000 distinct CDR3 sequences listed, around 12% were seen once. The sequencing used PBMCs from the stem cell graft donor, collected from the stem cell graft. Receptor source: a human donor who donated a stem cell graft to a child with combined immunodeficiency. Each CDR3 is given with its conserved first and last residue. Fields, in order: J gene, V gene, D gene, clone size, CDR3 DNA, CDR3 protein. The D gene is left open where the match is weak. Not all rows give a size; the values are once, few, many and, for expanded clones, a class.

j_call: TRBJ1-2
v_call: TRBV27
d_call: NA
clone_size: NA
cdr3_nt: TGTGCCAGCAGGGACACCAATGTGAGGGGCTACACCTTC
cdr3_aa: CASRDTNVRGYTF

j_call: TRBJ2-1
v_call: TRBV14
d_call: NA
clone_size: few
cdr3_nt: TGTGCCAGCAGCTCAACCGGGACCTGGGTCGATGAGCAGTTCTTC
cdr3_aa: CASSSTGTWVDEQFF

j_call: TRBJ1-5
v_call: TRBV10-3
d_call: TRBD1
clone_size: few
cdr3_nt: TGTGCCATCAGTAGGACAGGGGCCCCCTTTCAGCCCCAGCATTTT
cdr3_aa: CAISRTGAPFQPQHF

j_call: TRBJ2-3
v_call: TRBV10-3
d_call: TRBD2
clone_size: few
cdr3_nt: TGTGCCATCAGTGGGTCTCTAGCGGGGGGACGCACAGATACGCAGTATTTT
cdr3_aa: CAISGSLAGGRTDTQYF

j_call: TRBJ2-3
v_call: TRBV12-3/TRBV12-4
d_call: NA
clone_size: many
cdr3_nt: TGTGCCAGCAGTTTTTTGCGAGATACGCAGTATTTT
cdr3_aa: CASSFLRDTQYF

j_call: TRBJ2-1
v_call: TRBV20-1
d_call: NA
clone_size: few
cdr3_nt: TGCAGTGCTAGTTTTTCTAGCTACAATGAGCAGTTCTTC
cdr3_aa: CSASFSSYNEQFF

j_call: TRBJ2-1
v_call: TRBV12-3/TRBV12-4
d_call: NA
clone_size: few
cdr3_nt: TGTGCCAGCAGTCGTACGTGGGAGCAGTTCTTC
cdr3_aa: CASSRTWEQFF

j_call: TRBJ2-7
v_call: TRBV4-1
d_call: NA
clone_size: once
cdr3_nt: TGCGCCAGCAGCCAACATCCGAGCTCCTACGAGCAGTACTTC
cdr3_aa: CASSQHPSSYEQYF

j_call: TRBJ1-4
v_call: TRBV20-1
d_call: NA
clone_size: few
cdr3_nt: TGCAGTGCTAGAGATGTAGAGGGATATTCCGAAAAACTGTTTTTT
cdr3_aa: CSARDVEGYSEKLFF

j_call: TRBJ2-1
v_call: TRBV3-1
d_call: NA
clone_size: many
cdr3_nt: TGTGCCAGCAGCCAAGATATGGGCGGGGGCCGCTACAATGAGCAGTTCTTC
cdr3_aa: CASSQDMGGGRYNEQFF

j_call: TRBJ2-7
v_call: TRBV3-1
d_call: NA
clone_size: NA
cdr3_nt: TGTGCCAGCAGCCACACCGGGACTCAGGGGGGCGAGCAGTACTTC
cdr3_aa: CASSHTGTQGGEQYF

j_call: TRBJ2-3
v_call: TRBV5-1
d_call: TRBD2
clone_size: few
cdr3_nt: TGCGCCAGCAGCTTAAGCGGGAGGGCCGATAGGACAGATACGCAGTATTTT
cdr3_aa: CASSLSGRADRTDTQYF

j_call: TRBJ2-5
v_call: TRBV4-3
d_call: TRBD2
clone_size: few
cdr3_nt: TGCGCCAGCAGCCAAGAGCGGGGGGGACTATATCAGACCCAGTACTTC
cdr3_aa: CASSQERGGLYQTQYF

j_call: TRBJ2-7
v_call: TRBV29-1
d_call: NA
clone_size: few
cdr3_nt: TGCAGCGTTGTGGCAGAGGACTACGAGCAGTACTTC
cdr3_aa: CSVVAEDYEQYF

j_call: TRBJ2-5
v_call: TRBV7-2
d_call: NA
clone_size: NA
cdr3_nt: TGTGCCAGCAGCTTAGCTGTGACGGTAGATAAAGAGACCCAGTACTTC
cdr3_aa: CASSLAVTVDKETQYF

j_call: TRBJ2-7
v_call: TRBV11-2
d_call: NA
clone_size: NA
cdr3_nt: TGTGCCAGCAGCCACACCGGGGGCAACAACGAGCAGTACTTC
cdr3_aa: CASSHTGGNNEQYF

j_call: TRBJ2-1
v_call: TRBV6-1
d_call: NA
clone_size: few
cdr3_nt: TGTGCCAGCACGGTCCCAAACGTGGGTGAGCAGTTCTTC
cdr3_aa: CASTVPNVGEQFF

j_call: TRBJ1-3
v_call: TRBV9
d_call: NA
clone_size: few
cdr3_nt: TGTGCCAGCAGCGTAGCTCGAGCCGCCGGGGGAAACACCATATATTTT
cdr3_aa: CASSVARAAGGNTIYF

j_call: TRBJ2-5
v_call: TRBV24-1
d_call: TRBD2
clone_size: few
cdr3_nt: TGTGCCACCAGTACTAGCGGGGGTATGGGGACCCAGTACTTC
cdr3_aa: CATSTSGGMGTQYF

j_call: TRBJ2-1
v_call: TRBV6-2/TRBV6-3
d_call: TRBD2
clone_size: NA
cdr3_nt: TGTGCCAGCAGTACATCAGCACTACTAGCGGGCGGGGTCGTAATCCGACATGATGAGCAGTTCTTC
cdr3_aa: CASSTSALLAGGVVIRHDEQFF

j_call: TRBJ2-1
v_call: TRBV4-2
d_call: NA
clone_size: many
cdr3_nt: TGTGCCAGCAGCCAAGGGGCGTCAGAGCAGTTCTTC
cdr3_aa: CASSQGASEQFF

j_call: TRBJ1-2
v_call: TRBV7-2
d_call: TRBD1
clone_size: many
cdr3_nt: TGTGCCAGCAGCCCCACAGGGGAGGGTGGCTACACCTTC
cdr3_aa: CASSPTGEGGYTF

j_call: TRBJ1-1
v_call: TRBV19
d_call: NA
clone_size: NA
cdr3_nt: TGTGCCAGTAGTCCGCTTTGGGGAGGAGGCACTGAAGCTTTCTTT
cdr3_aa: CASSPLWGGGTEAFF

j_call: TRBJ2-5
v_call: TRBV7-2
d_call: NA
clone_size: NA
cdr3_nt: TGTGCCAGCAGCTTAGCGGTTTGGGGGGTGGAGACCCAGTACTTC
cdr3_aa: CASSLAVWGVETQYF

j_call: TRBJ2-2
v_call: TRBV6-5
d_call: TRBD2
clone_size: NA
cdr3_nt: TGTGCCAGCAGTTACCCATTAACTAGCGGGAAGAACACCGGGGAGCTGTTTTTT
cdr3_aa: CASSYPLTSGKNTGELFF

j_call: TRBJ1-1
v_call: TRBV20-1
d_call: NA
clone_size: once
cdr3_nt: TGCAGTGCTAGACCCAGCCTGAACACTGAAGCTTTCTTT
cdr3_aa: CSARPSLNTEAFF

j_call: TRBJ2-1
v_call: TRBV7-8
d_call: TRBD2
clone_size: NA
cdr3_nt: TGTGCCAGCAGCCCGAAGCGGGAGTCCCGACTTGAGCAGTTCTTC
cdr3_aa: CASSPKRESRLEQFF

j_call: TRBJ2-5
v_call: TRBV15
d_call: TRBD2
clone_size: many
cdr3_nt: TGTGCCACCAGCAGAGATCCTAGCGGGAGGTTACAAGAGACCCAGTACTTC
cdr3_aa: CATSRDPSGRLQETQYF

j_call: TRBJ1-2
v_call: TRBV5-1
d_call: NA
clone_size: NA
cdr3_nt: TGCGCCAGCAAAGGGGACGTCCTTCAGGGTTATGGCTACACCTTC
cdr3_aa: CASKGDVLQGYGYTF